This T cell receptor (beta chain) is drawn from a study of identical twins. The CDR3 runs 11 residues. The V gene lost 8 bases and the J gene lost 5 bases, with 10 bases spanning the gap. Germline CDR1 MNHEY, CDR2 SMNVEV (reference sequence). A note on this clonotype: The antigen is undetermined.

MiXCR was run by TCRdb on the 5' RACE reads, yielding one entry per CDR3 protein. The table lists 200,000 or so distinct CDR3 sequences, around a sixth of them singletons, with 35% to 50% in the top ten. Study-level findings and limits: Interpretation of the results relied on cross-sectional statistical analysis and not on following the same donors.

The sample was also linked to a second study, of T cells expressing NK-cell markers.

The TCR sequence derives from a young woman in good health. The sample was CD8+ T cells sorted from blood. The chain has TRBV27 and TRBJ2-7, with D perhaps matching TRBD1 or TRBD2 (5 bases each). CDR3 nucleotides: TGTGCCAGCGGGGGTAACCACGAGCAGTACTTC. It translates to CASGGNHEQYF.